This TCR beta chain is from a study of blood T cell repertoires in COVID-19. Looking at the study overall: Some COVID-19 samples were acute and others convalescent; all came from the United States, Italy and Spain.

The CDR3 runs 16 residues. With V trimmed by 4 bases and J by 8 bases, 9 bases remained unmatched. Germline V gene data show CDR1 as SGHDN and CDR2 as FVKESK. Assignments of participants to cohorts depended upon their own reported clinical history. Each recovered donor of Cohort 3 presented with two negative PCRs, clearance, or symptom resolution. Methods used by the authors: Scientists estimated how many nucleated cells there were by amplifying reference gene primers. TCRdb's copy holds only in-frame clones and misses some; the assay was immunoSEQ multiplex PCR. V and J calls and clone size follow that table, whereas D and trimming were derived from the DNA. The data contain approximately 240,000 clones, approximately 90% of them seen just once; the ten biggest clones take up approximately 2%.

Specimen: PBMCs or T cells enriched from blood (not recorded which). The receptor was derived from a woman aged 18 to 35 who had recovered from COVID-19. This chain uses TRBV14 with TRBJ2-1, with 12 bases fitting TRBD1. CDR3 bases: TGTGCCAGCAGCCGCCCTGGGACAGGGGGCTATGATGAGCAGTTCTTC. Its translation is CASSRPGTGGYDEQFF.